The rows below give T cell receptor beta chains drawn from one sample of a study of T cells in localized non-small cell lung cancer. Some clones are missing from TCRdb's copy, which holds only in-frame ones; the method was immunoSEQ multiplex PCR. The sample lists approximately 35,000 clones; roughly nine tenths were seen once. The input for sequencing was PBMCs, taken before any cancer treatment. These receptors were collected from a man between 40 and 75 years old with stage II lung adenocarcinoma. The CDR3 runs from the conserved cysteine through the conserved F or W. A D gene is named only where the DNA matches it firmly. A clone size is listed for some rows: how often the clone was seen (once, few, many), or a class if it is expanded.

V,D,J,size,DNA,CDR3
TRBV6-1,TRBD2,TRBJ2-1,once,TGTGCCAGCAGCGAGAGGGGTTCCGGCGGGGGGGAAGGGTTCTTC,CASSERGSGGGEGFF
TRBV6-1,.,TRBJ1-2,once,TGTGCCAGCAGTGAAGTGTACAGGGCTTTGAACTATGGCTACACCTTC,CASSEVYRALNYGYTF
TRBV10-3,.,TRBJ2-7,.,TGTGCCATCAGTGAATCCACCGCGTCTTACGAGCAGTACTTC,CAISESTASYEQYF
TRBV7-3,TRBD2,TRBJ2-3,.,TGTGCCAGCAGCTCAGGACTAGTCAGCGGCTCCGATACGCAGTATTTT,CASSSGLVSGSDTQYF
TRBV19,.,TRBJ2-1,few,TGTGCCCGCAACAGGACCCACACCAATGAGCAGTTCTTC,CARNRTHTNEQFF
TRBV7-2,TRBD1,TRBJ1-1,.,TGTGCCAGCAGCCCAGGAGGGAGGGGGCCTGGCACTGAAGCTTTCTTT,CASSPGGRGPGTEAFF
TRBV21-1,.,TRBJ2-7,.,TGTGCCAGCAGCAAAGCTGAGGCCTACGAGCAGTACTTC,CASSKAEAYEQYF
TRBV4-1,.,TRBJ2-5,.,TGCGCCAGCAGCCAAGATCGCGGAGGGGAACAGACCCAGTACTTC,CASSQDRGGEQTQYF
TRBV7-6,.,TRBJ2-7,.,TGTGCCAGCAGCTTGGCGGACAGCTACGAGCAGTACTTC,CASSLADSYEQYF
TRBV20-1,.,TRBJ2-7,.,TGCAGTGCCTCGGGGAACTACGAGCAGTACTTC,CSASGNYEQYF
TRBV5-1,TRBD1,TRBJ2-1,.,TGCGCCAGCAGTCACGACAGGGTGTCCCTTAGCTCCTACAATGAGCAGTTCTTC,CASSHDRVSLSSYNEQFF
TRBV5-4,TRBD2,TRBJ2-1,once,TGTGCCAGCAGCTTAACTAGCGGGAGCCGGGGTGAGCAGTTCTTC,CASSLTSGSRGEQFF
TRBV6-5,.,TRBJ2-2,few,TGTGCCAGCCGAGTGTCGGGGGCGGCCGGGGAGCTGTTTTTT,CASRVSGAAGELFF
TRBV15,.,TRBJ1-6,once,TGTGCCACCAGCAGAGATCTTCGGCTCTATAATTCACCCCTCCACTTT,CATSRDLRLYNSPLHF
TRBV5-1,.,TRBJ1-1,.,TGCGCCAGCAGCTTGCGGCCACCGGAGGGTGAAGCTTTCTTT,CASSLRPPEGEAFF
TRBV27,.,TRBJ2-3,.,TGTGCCAGCACAACGGGGCGTACGCAGTATTTT,CASTTGRTQYF
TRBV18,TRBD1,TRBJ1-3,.,TGTGCCAGCTCACCTACGAGGGACAGTTGGACTGGAAACACCATATATTTT,CASSPTRDSWTGNTIYF
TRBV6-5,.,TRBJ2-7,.,TGTGCCAGCAGGGAGGGGGATTGGTCCTACGAGCAGTACTTC,CASREGDWSYEQYF
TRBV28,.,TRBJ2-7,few,TGTGCCAGCAGTTTACAAGGATCCTACGAGCAGTACTTC,CASSLQGSYEQYF
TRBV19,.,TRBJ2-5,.,TGTGCCAGTAGTATTCAAGAGACCCAGTACTTC,CASSIQETQYF
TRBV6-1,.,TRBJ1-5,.,TGTGCCAGCCTAGGGGGGGGCAATCAGCCCCAGCATTTT,CASLGGGNQPQHF
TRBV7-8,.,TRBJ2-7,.,TGTGCCAGCAGCTTAGTCCCAGGGGCCTCCTACGAGCAGTACTTC,CASSLVPGASYEQYF